Following are 25 T cell receptor beta chains from one sample sequenced in a study of T cells in Graves' hyperthyroidism and ophthalmopathy (dated by TCRdb to the late 2010s). The library came from multiplex PCR. Sequencing used an Illumina HiSeq 2000. The TCR beta CDR3 regions were amplified from RNA transcripts. For the first round of RT-PCR on the TCR CDR3, the HTBI primer set was used together with the Qiagen OneStep RT-PCR kit. TCRdb reprocessed the public reads (quality trimming at Q25 with fastp, clone calling with MiXCR) and kept in-frame beta chains. Each entry is one CDR3 protein sequence, shown with its most common DNA and genes. A total of approximately 610,000 distinct CDR3 sequences appear in this sample, about 15% of them only once. The ten biggest clones cover approximately 4.3% of the sample. Sequenced input: blood. Every receptor here comes from a woman between 40 and 55 years old with Graves' ophthalmopathy.

About this clonotype: The DNA is left out, because the CDR3 cannot be placed on it with certainty; the CDR3 is given as TCRdb lists it. The V and J genes are TRBV5-6 and TRBJ1-1; the DNA was not used to check the table's D call, TRBD1. Including both end residues, the CDR3 is 19 amino acids long. Germline V gene sequence: CDR1 SGHDT, CDR2 YYEEEE. Here the CDR3 reads CASSFYICSAPRQNTEAFF.

This clonotype was recorded at least ten times. The chain links TRBV29-1 to TRBJ2-5, with D perhaps matching TRBD1 (6 bases). With 4 bases removed from V and 3 bases from J, the gap between germline ends came to 12 bases. Germline loops: CDR1 SQVTM, CDR2 ANQGSEA. This CDR3 has 13 residues. CDR3 sequence reads: CSVGLTGKETQYF. The DNA of the CDR3 is TGCAGCGTTGGCCTCACAGGGAAAGAGACCCAGTACTTC.

Ten or more counts support this clonotype. The CDR3 coding sequence is TGTGCCTGGAATCCGGGACTAGCGGGAGAAGAGCCCTACGAGCAGTACTTC. It codes for CAWNPGLAGEEPYEQYF. The rearrangement uses TRBV30 and TRBJ2-7; TRBD2 matches at 14 bases. V shed 4 bases, J shed 2 bases, and the junction held 10 bases outside the gene matches. The CDR3 contains 17 residues. Germline CDR1 is GTSNPN and CDR2 is SVGIG (reference sequence).

This clonotype was picked up many times. The chain combines TRBV5-1 with TRBJ1-1; D not certain. Trimming left V 1 base short and J 5 bases short, with 12 bases between. Germline V gene lookup returns CDR1 SGHRS and CDR2 YFSETQ. The CDR3 runs 14 residues. The CDR3 spells CASSLSSLQTEAFF. The CDR3 DNA reads TGCGCCAGCAGCTTGTCCAGTCTTCAGACTGAAGCTTTCTTT. The variable domain in full, with the rest retrieved from reference TRBV5-1 and TRBJ1-1, is KAGVTQTPRYLIKTRGQQVTLSCSPISGHRSVSWYQQTPGQGLQFLFEYFSETQRNKGNFPGRFSGRQFSNSRSEMNVSTLELGDSALYLCASSLSSLQTEAFFGQGTRLTVV.

In this sample, this clonotype turned up many times. This chain's CDR3 is CASSLVSLLEQYF. The CDR3 nucleotides are TGTGCCAGCAGCTTAGTGTCCCTCTTAGAGCAGTACTTC. This chain uses TRBV11-2 with TRBJ2-7; D is ambiguous. Trimming took 1 base from V and 7 from J, leaving 11 bases between them. This CDR3 contains 13 residues. Per germline, CDR1 SGHAT and CDR2 FQNNGV.

This clonotype was observed many times. The V gene is TRBV4-3, the J gene TRBJ2-5; tentative D call: TRBD1 (5 bases). The CDR3 consists of 17 residues. Germline V CDR1 and CDR2: LGHNA, YSLEER. V was pared by 0 bases and J by 5 bases, with 19 bases between. In nucleotides, the CDR3 is TGCGCCAGCAGCCAAGAGTTACAGGCCTTTTGGATGGAGACCCAGTACTTC. This gives the protein CASSQELQAFWMETQYF.

This clonotype came up many times. The chain joins TRBV6-5 to TRBJ1-5; the D gene is possibly TRBD1 (5 bases). The CDR3 sequence is 17 residues long. CDR1 and CDR2 from the germline V gene are MNHEY and SVGAGI. Trimming stripped 2 bases from V and 1 base from J, with 15 bases between. The chain's CDR3 is CASSYESSDTSNQPQHF. The CDR3 coding sequence is TGTGCCAGCAGTTACGAATCGTCGGACACAAGCAATCAGCCCCAGCATTTT.

This clonotype appeared many times. The rearrangement joins TRBV20-1 to TRBJ2-7, with a weak D call TRBD2 (6 bases). This CDR3 contains 14 residues. The V end was cut by 0 bases, the J end by 6 bases, with 15 bases between. The V gene's germline CDR1 is DFQATT and CDR2 SNEGSKA (reference sequence). The CDR3 is CSAREDGGRVEQYF. DNA of the CDR3: TGCAGTGCTAGAGAGGACGGGGGTCGGGTCGAGCAGTACTTC.

This clonotype was detected once. V gene TRBV6-2 or TRBV6-3 combines with J gene TRBJ2-7; 12 nucleotides align to TRBD2. V lost 6 bases, J lost 2 bases, and 14 bases stayed unmatched. This CDR3 contains 18 residues. Germline-derived CDR1 and CDR2 are MNHEY and SVGEGT. CDR3 sequence reads: CASSLVALASGRAYEQYF. The DNA of the CDR3 is TGTGCCAGCAGCTTAGTAGCCCTGGCTAGCGGGAGGGCCTACGAGCAGTACTTC.

This clonotype was detected a few times. The rearrangement links TRBV6-1 to TRBJ2-7; perhaps TRBD2 as D (6 bases). Germline lookup yields CDR1 MNHNS and CDR2 SASEGT. Trimming pared 5 bases from V and 5 bases from J, leaving 16 bases between. The CDR3 totals 14 residues. CDR3 amino acids: CASSPDPTGDEQYF. The CDR3 nucleotides read TGTGCCAGCAGTCCCGACCCTACGGGGGACGAGCAGTACTTC.

This clonotype occurred many times. The J gene is TRBJ2-7, the V gene TRBV2; tentatively, D is TRBD2 (6 bases). Trimming pared 3 bases from V and 3 bases from J, leaving 15 bases between. CDR1 is SNHLY and CDR2 is FYNNEI in the germline V gene. This CDR3 region has 15 residues. The CDR3 region is CASSEAGVGGYEQYF. The CDR3 DNA sequence: TGTGCCAGCAGTGAGGCCGGAGTGGGGGGCTACGAGCAGTACTTC.

This clonotype was picked up a small number of times. In DNA, the CDR3 is TGCGCCAGCAGCCAAGAAGCGCGTCAGGGAAGTGGTTCCGAGCAGTACTTC. Translating it yields CASSQEARQGSGSEQYF. V gene TRBV4-1 combines with J gene TRBJ2-7, with D maybe TRBD1 (5 bases). Germline CDR1 reads MGHRA; CDR2 reads YSYEKL. The V and J ends lost 0 bases and 6 bases respectively, with 21 bases between them. The CDR3 is made up of 17 amino acids.

In its sample, this clonotype was seen many times. J is TRBJ1-1 and V is TRBV12-3 or TRBV12-4; D remains ambiguous. V was cut by 5 bases and J by 7 bases, with 11 bases left in between. There are 12 residues in the CDR3. The CDR3 spells CASSLGIHEAFF. In DNA, the CDR3 is TGTGCCAGCAGTCTAGGGATCCATGAAGCTTTCTTT.

This clonotype came up many times. The genes are TRBV12-3 or TRBV12-4 and TRBJ2-5, with TRBD1 matching over 8 bases. CDR3 length equals 14 residues. The junction had 6 bases not matched to a gene; V was cut back by 5 bases and J by 4 bases. The CDR3 spells CASSPAGGPETQYF. The CDR3 nucleotides read TGTGCCAGCAGTCCCGCAGGGGGCCCAGAGACCCAGTACTTC.

The table lists this clonotype with many counts. The chain has TRBV12-3 or TRBV12-4 and TRBJ1-1; 7 bases fit TRBD1. CDR3 length: 14 amino acids. V lost 7 bases, J lost 0 bases, and 5 bases stayed unmatched. This CDR3 reads CASKSGQMNTEAFF. The CDR3 bases are TGTGCCAGCAAATCGGGACAGATGAACACTGAAGCTTTCTTT.

This clonotype was recorded at least ten times. This rearrangement joins TRBV11-2 to TRBJ1-3; tentatively, D is TRBD1 (6 bases). Trimming cost V 0 bases and J 2 bases, with 11 bases left between them. The V gene's germline CDR1 is SGHAT and CDR2 FQNNGV. This CDR3 has 16 amino acids. The CDR3 sequence: CASSLESTGTGNTIYF. The DNA of the CDR3 is TGTGCCAGCAGCTTAGAGAGTACAGGGACTGGAAACACCATATATTTT. The full variable domain, its missing parts supplied by reference TRBV11-2 and TRBJ1-3, is EAGVAQSPRYKIIEKRQSVAFWCNPISGHATLYWYQQILGQGPKLLIQFQNNGVVDDSQLPKDRFSAERLKGVDSTLKIQPAKLEDSAVYLCASSLESTGTGNTIYFGEGSWLTVV.

This clonotype has a count of ten or more. The rearrangement uses TRBV7-2 and TRBJ2-5; D is uncertain. The V and J ends lost 1 base and 5 bases respectively, with 11 bases between them. In germline, CDR1 is SGHTA, CDR2 FQGNSA. The CDR3 contains 14 residues. CDR3 protein: CASSLVGRMETQYF. The CDR3 DNA reads TGTGCCAGCAGCTTAGTCGGCAGAATGGAGACCCAGTACTTC.

This chain joins TRBV4-1 and TRBJ1-5; no reliable D call. This CDR3 spans 17 amino acids. Germline-derived CDR1 and CDR2 are MGHRA and YSYEKL. Trimming pared 1 base from V and 0 bases from J, leaving 13 bases between. The CDR3 sequence is CASSQGVRITSNQPQHF. CDR3 sequence (DNA): TGCGCCAGCAGCCAAGGGGTCAGGATAACTAGCAATCAGCCCCAGCATTTT.

This clonotype was seen just once. The chain employs TRBV6-2 or TRBV6-3 and TRBJ2-7; no reliable D call. Trimming removed 4 bases at V and 6 bases at J, with 10 bases between. Germline V lookup: CDR1 MNHEY, CDR2 SVGEGT. The CDR3 spans 12 residues. The CDR3 DNA sequence: TGTGCCAGCAGTTTCACTGCCTGCGAGCAGTACTTC. Protein: CASSFTACEQYF.

Many counts were recorded for this clonotype. J is TRBJ2-5 and V is TRBV20-1; TRBD2 matches at 13 bases. The CDR3 consists of 14 residues. J lost 5 bases, V lost 6 bases, and 6 bases had no gene match. Germline V CDR1 and CDR2: DFQATT, SNEGSKA (reference sequence). The CDR3 DNA sequence: TGCAGTGCCCGGACTAGCGGGAGTCCCGAGACCCAGTACTTC. This translates into CSARTSGSPETQYF.

This clonotype came up a few times. The chain carries TRBV6-5 and TRBJ2-7; a weak D match, TRBD2 (6 bases). The V and J ends lost 0 bases and 1 base respectively, with 16 bases between them. The germline V gene has CDR1 MNHEY and CDR2 SVGAGI. The CDR3 runs to 17 residues. The CDR3 here is CASSYSLPTGSSYEQYF. For the CDR3, the DNA is TGTGCCAGCAGTTACTCGCTTCCCACCGGGAGTTCCTACGAGCAGTACTTC.

This clonotype was seen at least ten times. The rearrangement uses TRBV28 and TRBJ1-3; possibly TRBD1 for D (6 bases). V lost 7 bases and J 9 bases, leaving 16 bases between the germline ends. Per the germline V gene, CDR1 is MDHEN and CDR2 is SYDVKM. The CDR3 extends over 13 amino acids. As DNA, the CDR3 is TGTGCCAGCAAGACAGGCGGCGAGGGCACCATATATTTT. It codes for CASKTGGEGTIYF.

This clonotype has a count of ten or more. The V and J genes are TRBV27 and TRBJ2-5; 10 bases match TRBD1. This CDR3 comprises 13 residues. The germline CDR1 and CDR2 sequences are MNHEY and SMNVEV (reference sequence). J was trimmed by 5 bases and V by 6 bases; bases with no gene match: 3. Here the CDR3 reads CASSRQGAETQYF. CDR3 sequence (DNA): TGTGCCAGCAGCCGACAGGGGGCCGAGACCCAGTACTTC.

The V and J genes are TRBV18 and TRBJ2-7; D call uncertain. The length of the CDR3 is 14 residues. Trimming stripped 5 bases from V and 5 bases from J, with 16 bases between. CDR1 KGHSH and CDR2 LQKENI come from the germline V gene. CDR3 nucleotides: TGTGCCAGCTCAACCACGGTACCCGTTAACGAGCAGTACTTC. Translating gives CASSTTVPVNEQYF.

The chain couples TRBV6-2 or TRBV6-3 to TRBJ1-2, with 12 bases identical to TRBD1. This CDR3 is built from 18 residues. The germline V gene encodes CDR1 MNHEY and CDR2 SVGEGT. The junction had 21 bases not matched to a gene; V was cut back by 8 bases and J by 8 bases. CDR3 in amino acids: CASSPLSGTGGYRQGYTF. CDR3 nucleotide sequence: TGTGCCAGCTCACCCCTATCCGGGACAGGGGGCTATCGACAGGGCTACACCTTC.